This passage covers 21 T cell receptor beta chains from one sample sequenced in a study of blood T cell repertoires in COVID-19. Using immunoSEQ multiplex PCR, the repertoire was profiled, and TCRdb retains in-frame clones only, with some absent. This table holds roughly 200,000 clones, 70% to 90% found once. The sequenced sample was peripheral blood. The receptors derive from a woman under 30 who had recovered from COVID-19.

This clone was observed a handful of times. The rearrangement links TRBV18 to TRBJ1-5; weak D call: TRBD1 (6 bases). Trimming stripped 3 bases from V and 4 bases from J, with 13 bases between. CDR3 length: 15 residues. Germline V gene data show CDR1 as KGHSH and CDR2 as LQKENI. DNA of the CDR3: TGTGCCAGCTCACCTTCCGGGACACTGAATCAGCCCCAGCATTTT. Protein: CASSPSGTLNQPQHF.

Only a few counts were recorded for this clone. The genes are TRBV6-5 and TRBJ2-1; D unclear. Trimming stripped 8 bases from V and 7 bases from J, with 9 bases between. This CDR3 has 11 amino acids. CDR1 is MNHEY and CDR2 is SVGAGI in the germline V gene. The CDR3 DNA follows: TGTGCCAGCTCGAGGAATAATGAGCAGTTCTTC. Amino acids: CASSRNNEQFF.

This sequence joins TRBV18 and TRBJ2-1; 9 bases align to TRBD1. V shed 6 bases and J 3 bases; nucleotides not matched to a gene: 6. Germline CDR1 is KGHSH and CDR2 is LQKENI. CDR3 size: 15 residues. CDR3 coding DNA: TGTGCCAGCTCTCCAACAGGGGGCCACTACAATGAGCAGTTCTTC. It translates to CASSPTGGHYNEQFF.

This rearrangement joins TRBV4-3 to TRBJ1-4, with unresolved D. This CDR3 contains 20 residues. The germline V gene encodes CDR1 LGHNA and CDR2 YSLEER. With 3 bases removed from V and 2 bases from J, the gap between germline ends came to 25 bases. The chain's CDR3 is CASSHVTRGDKVGTNEKLFF. The CDR3 region has the DNA TGCGCCAGCAGCCACGTAACGCGCGGGGATAAAGTTGGCACTAATGAAAAACTGTTTTTT.

This clone was seen just once. The V call is TRBV6-2 or TRBV6-3, the J call TRBJ1-1; no firm D call. This CDR3 is built from 12 residues. The V gene lost 0 bases and the J gene lost 9 bases, with 8 bases spanning the gap. Looked up from germline, CDR1 is MNHEY and CDR2 is SVGEGT. CDR3 sequence (DNA): TGTGCCAGCAGTTACTCGAAGACTCAAGCTTTCTTT. Its translation is CASSYSKTQAFF.

About this clone itself: Its ends do not fully match the called genes, so a read error is possible. The chain recombines TRBV4-1 with TRBJ1-2, with D unresolved. CDR1 and CDR2 (germline): MGHRA, YSYEKL. The CDR3 extends over 14 amino acids. CDR3: CASSQVAADYGYTF. The CDR3 DNA sequence: TGCGCCAGCAGCCAAGTTGCAGCTGACTACGGCTACACCTTC.

The chain is built from TRBV28 and TRBJ2-7; D perhaps matches TRBD2 (5 bases). Between the trimmed V and J ends, which lost 6 bases and 9 bases, there was a span of 18 bases. The germline V gene encodes CDR1 MDHEN and CDR2 SYDVKM. CDR3 length: 13 residues. Here the CDR3 reads CASRGMEAWAQYF. The DNA of the CDR3 is TGTGCCAGCAGGGGGATGGAGGCGTGGGCGCAGTACTTC.

This rearrangement joins TRBV5-1 to TRBJ2-1, with D hard to call. Between the trimmed V and J ends, which lost 0 bases and 6 bases, there was a span of 10 bases. CDR1 and CDR2 from the germline V gene are SGHRS and YFSETQ. The CDR3 has 14 amino acids. In DNA, the CDR3 is TGCGCCAGCAGCTTGGAATCCGGCGGCAATGAGCAGTTCTTC. Translating it yields CASSLESGGNEQFF.

The chain uses TRBV30 and TRBJ2-7; possible D gene TRBD1, 6 bases. Germline V gene data show CDR1 as GTSNPN and CDR2 as SVGIG (reference sequence). There are 13 residues in the CDR3. V shed 1 base and J shed 3 bases, with 10 bases lying between them. CDR3 loop: CAWSAGVDYEQYF. CDR3 coding DNA: TGTGCCTGGAGTGCAGGGGTTGACTACGAGCAGTACTTC.

This chain connects TRBV19 to TRBJ1-1; D is perhaps TRBD1 (6 bases). In germline, CDR1 is LNHDA, CDR2 SQIVND (reference sequence). The CDR3 spans 14 residues. Deletions cut 7 bases from V and 3 bases from J, with 15 bases between. The CDR3 nucleotides are TGTGCCAGTAAACACCGGGACACTTACACTGAAGCTTTCTTT. Amino acid sequence: CASKHRDTYTEAFF.

The chain joins TRBV30 to TRBJ1-2; weak D call: TRBD1 (6 bases). Trimming cost V 1 base and J 0 bases, with 12 bases left between them. Germline V gene sequence: CDR1 GTSNPN, CDR2 SVGIG (reference sequence). CDR3 length: 15 amino acids. In nucleotides, the CDR3 is TGTGCCTGGAGTGGTTGGGACAACTCTAACTATGGCTACACCTTC. Protein product: CAWSGWDNSNYGYTF.

The chain joins TRBV7-8 to TRBJ2-5; tentatively, D is TRBD2 (6 bases). CDR3 length: 16 residues. CDR1 is SGHVS, CDR2 FQNEAQ, per germline. V lost 2 bases and J lost 4, with 17 bases in between. CDR3 amino acids: CASSLTGEWIGETQYF. The CDR3 coding sequence is TGTGCCAGCAGCTTAACGGGGGAGTGGATCGGAGAGACCCAGTACTTC.

The chain is built from TRBV18 and TRBJ1-3; no clear D gene. V was clipped by 0 bases and J by 2 bases, with 8 bases between them. CDR1 and CDR2 from the germline V gene are KGHSH and LQKENI. This CDR3 has 15 amino acids. CDR3 region: CASSPPGRPGNTIYF. The CDR3 nucleotides are TGTGCCAGCTCACCACCCGGCAGGCCTGGAAACACCATATATTTT.

This chain uses TRBV6-5 with TRBJ1-2; 9 nucleotides agree with TRBD1. CDR3 size: 13 residues. Germline trimming cut 5 bases from V and 8 bases from J; bases unmatched to any gene: 6. Germline V lookup: CDR1 MNHEY, CDR2 SVGAGI. This CDR3 reads CASSPGQGLGYTF. For the CDR3, the DNA is TGTGCCAGCAGTCCGGGACAGGGTTTAGGCTACACCTTC.

This clone was counted only a few times. This chain uses TRBV19 with TRBJ2-7; TRBD1 aligns across 8 bases. Germline V gives CDR1 LNHDA, CDR2 SQIVND (reference sequence). With V trimmed by 2 bases and J by 5 bases, 5 bases remained unmatched. The CDR3 has 14 residues. This CDR3 is CASSIWTGSNEQYF. The CDR3 DNA is TGTGCCAGTAGTATATGGACAGGGAGCAACGAGCAGTACTTC.

This clone was seen repeatedly, ten times or more. The chain carries TRBV6-4 and TRBJ2-1, with 8 bases aligning to TRBD2. Germline V CDR1 and CDR2: MRHNA, SNTAGT. J gave up 4 bases and V 5 bases, and 1 base lay outside the gene matches. The CDR3 consists of 13 residues. This CDR3 reads CASSSGSYNEQFF. The CDR3 DNA follows: TGTGCCAGCAGTAGCGGGAGTTACAATGAGCAGTTCTTC.

This chain joins TRBV14 and TRBJ1-1; 7 bases agree with TRBD1. Germline CDR1 is SGHDN and CDR2 is FVKESK. The CDR3 spans 16 residues. V lost 2 bases to trimming and J lost 4 bases; unmatched junction nucleotides: 10. This CDR3 reads CASSQNYRGRGTEAFF. CDR3 nucleotides: TGTGCCAGCAGCCAAAATTACAGGGGCCGGGGCACTGAAGCTTTCTTT.

J is TRBJ2-7 and V is TRBV5-6, with 10 bases matching TRBD1. J gave up 6 bases and V 3 bases, and 9 bases lay outside the gene matches. The CDR3 has 15 amino acids. Germline V gene lookup returns CDR1 SGHDT and CDR2 YYEEEE. The DNA of the CDR3 is TGTGCCAGCAGCTCCCGGGACAGGGGAGTTTCCGAGCAGTACTTC. This sequence encodes CASSSRDRGVSEQYF.

This CDR3 reads CASSLPPDRTDYEQYF. The CDR3, as DNA: TGTGCCAGCAGCTTACCCCCGGACAGAACGGACTACGAGCAGTACTTC. The chain combines TRBV7-9 with TRBJ2-7; tentatively, D is TRBD1 (6 bases). CDR3 length: 16 amino acids. CDR1 and CDR2 from the germline V gene are SEHNR and FQNEAQ (reference sequence). V was pared by 2 bases and J by 3 bases, with 17 bases between.

The CDR3 loop is CASSWEPQSSYNSPLHF. The CDR3 DNA follows: TGTGCCAGCAGCTGGGAGCCACAGAGCTCCTATAATTCACCCCTCCACTTT. The chain couples TRBV5-4 to TRBJ1-6; D not resolved. This CDR3 has 17 amino acids. Per germline, CDR1 SGHNT and CDR2 YYREEE (reference sequence). V lost 3 bases to trimming and J lost 0 bases, with 13 bases between them.

This clone was detected once. CDR3 amino acids: CASTLSLSYNEQFF. CDR3 bases: TGTGCCAGTACCCTATCCCTCTCCTACAATGAGCAGTTCTTC. The J gene is TRBJ2-1, the V gene TRBV19, with D hard to call. CDR3 size: 14 residues. Trimming removed 7 bases from V and 0 bases from J, with 10 bases in between. Germline V gene lookup returns CDR1 LNHDA and CDR2 SQIVND (reference sequence).